Shown below are 26 T cell receptor beta chains from a single sample sequenced in a study of shared clonotypes between healthy human individuals. Repertoires were generated with immunoSEQ multiplex PCR, while TCRdb's copy carries only in-frame clones and drops some. The sample has about 960,000 clones, about 80% seen once. Sequenced sample: memory CD4+ T cells sorted from blood. Subset reported: CD45RA-negative fraction. The origin of the receptors is a man aged 18 to 30 in good health.

J is TRBJ2-1 and V is TRBV5-6; D is uncertain. V lost 0 bases and J lost 5, with 12 bases in between. The CDR3 totals 15 residues. CDR1 and CDR2 from the germline V gene are SGHDT and YYEEEE. The DNA for the CDR3 is TGTGCCAGCAGCTTGGTTTCGGTAAGGAACAATGAGCAGTTCTTC. It codes for CASSLVSVRNNEQFF.

This clone was seen just once. The gene calls are TRBV2 and TRBJ1-2; D unresolved. Germline-derived CDR1 and CDR2 are SNHLY and FYNNEI. Trimming stripped 1 base from V and 4 bases from J, with 7 bases between. CDR3 length: 13 amino acids. The CDR3 DNA reads as TGTGCCAGCAGTGAAGGCAATAGCTATGGCTACACCTTC. Translating gives CASSEGNSYGYTF.

This chain uses TRBV5-1 with TRBJ1-1; 8 bases are a match to TRBD1. J lost 6 bases, V lost 4 bases, and 5 bases had no gene match. Germline assignment: CDR1 SGHRS and CDR2 YFSETQ. The CDR3 runs 13 residues. The CDR3 protein is CASSQRTGSEAFF. As DNA, the CDR3 is TGCGCCAGCAGCCAACGGACAGGGTCTGAAGCTTTCTTT.

The chain employs TRBV7-8 and TRBJ2-3; D is unclear. Between the trimmed V and J ends, which lost 5 bases and 4 bases, there was a span of 16 bases. There are 15 residues in the CDR3. Looked up from germline, CDR1 is SGHVS and CDR2 is FQNEAQ. The CDR3 region is CASSNPWAMADTQYF. The CDR3 DNA is TGTGCCAGCAGCAACCCCTGGGCGATGGCAGATACGCAGTATTTT.

Turning to this clone: This CDR3 is also generated by other DNA sequences in the sample. The rearrangement uses TRBV14 and TRBJ2-7; 8 bases fit TRBD1. The CDR3 totals 13 residues. From germline, CDR1 is SGHDN and CDR2 FVKESK. V lost 4 bases, J lost 5 bases, and 4 bases stayed unmatched. DNA for the CDR3: TGTGCCAGCAGCCTGGACAGGGCCCACGAGCAGTACTTC. Residues: CASSLDRAHEQYF.

This clone has a handful of counts. The chain joins TRBV4-1 to TRBJ2-5; D is possibly TRBD2 (6 bases). Germline CDR1 MGHRA, CDR2 YSYEKL. This CDR3 comprises 13 residues. Between the trimmed V and J ends, which lost 4 bases and 4 bases, there was a span of 10 bases. CDR3 sequence reads: CASSRLEPETQYF. DNA for the CDR3: TGCGCCAGCAGCCGACTAGAGCCAGAGACCCAGTACTTC.

This clone was observed a few times. The rearrangement links TRBV19 to TRBJ2-5; no clear D gene. Trimming cost V 0 bases and J 1 base, with 9 bases left between them. In germline, CDR1 is LNHDA, CDR2 SQIVND (reference sequence). The CDR3 is 15 residues long. The DNA for the CDR3 is TGTGCCAGTAGTATAGATGGGAATCGCCAAGAGACCCAGTACTTC. It translates to CASSIDGNRQETQYF. The entire variable domain, with the rest obtained from reference TRBV19 and TRBJ2-5, is as follows: DGGITQSPKYLFRKEGQNVTLSCEQNLNHDAMYWYRQDPGQGLRLIYYSQIVNDFQKGDIAEGYSVSREKKESFPLTVTSAQKNPTAFYLCASSIDGNRQETQYFGPGTRLLVL.

The V and J genes are TRBV15 and TRBJ2-2; no clear D. Looked up from germline, CDR1 is LNHNV and CDR2 is YYDKDF (reference sequence). The V end was cut by 0 bases, the J end by 6 bases, with 8 bases between. This CDR3 has 14 amino acids. This CDR3 reads CATSRESVAGELFF. CDR3 sequence (DNA): TGTGCCACCAGCAGAGAGAGCGTTGCCGGGGAGCTGTTTTTT.

V usage is TRBV28 and J usage is TRBJ2-7; possibly TRBD1 or TRBD2 for D (6 bases each). Deletions cut 6 bases from V and 0 bases from J, with 12 bases between. Germline-derived CDR1 and CDR2 are MDHEN and SYDVKM. The CDR3 runs 14 residues. CDR3 amino acids: CASRGEGGSYEQYF. In DNA, the CDR3 is TGTGCCAGCAGGGGCGAGGGGGGCTCCTACGAGCAGTACTTC.

This clone has a handful of counts. The same CDR3 can be traced to other DNA sequences in this sample. V usage is TRBV5-4 and J usage is TRBJ1-2; 9 bases are a match to TRBD1. Germline CDR1 SGHNT, CDR2 YYREEE (reference sequence). This CDR3 region has 14 residues. J was trimmed by 5 bases and V by 5 bases; bases with no gene match: 7. The CDR3: CASRPDRGPYGYTF. Here the CDR3 DNA reads TGTGCCAGCAGGCCGGACAGGGGACCGTATGGCTACACCTTC.

This sequence joins TRBV5-6 and TRBJ1-3; 8 bases match TRBD1. After removal of 3 bases from V and 0 bases from J, the junction contained 5 bases not matched to a gene. The germline CDR1 and CDR2 sequences are SGHDT and YYEEEE. CDR3 length: 16 residues. In DNA form, the CDR3 reads TGTGCCAGCAGCTACGGACAGGGATACTCTGGAAACACCATATATTTT. Amino acids: CASSYGQGYSGNTIYF.

The genes are TRBV2 and TRBJ1-2, with TRBD1 as a possible D gene (5 bases). This CDR3 is 14 amino acids long. CDR1 is SNHLY, CDR2 FYNNEI, per germline. V gave up 4 bases and J gave up 3 bases, with 12 bases separating them. CDR3 sequence reads: CASSGQGGDYGYTF. The CDR3, as DNA: TGTGCCAGCAGTGGGCAGGGTGGGGACTATGGCTACACCTTC.

In its sample, this clone was seen a few times. The J gene is TRBJ2-5, the V gene TRBV10-3, with TRBD2 matching 10 bases. This CDR3 comprises 14 residues. The germline CDR1 and CDR2 sequences are ENHRY and SYGVKD. Trimming removed 4 bases from V and 5 bases from J; junction bases left unmatched: 4. CDR3 protein: CAISAATSGETQYF. Written as DNA, the CDR3 is TGTGCCATCAGTGCCGCGACTAGCGGGGAGACCCAGTACTTC.

As to this clone: Distinct nucleotide sequences in the sample also encode this CDR3. The rearrangement links TRBV7-3 to TRBJ2-1, with D perhaps matching TRBD2 (5 bases). V was cut by 3 bases and J by 0 bases, with 9 bases left in between. The CDR3 is 15 residues long. Germline CDR1 reads SGHTA; CDR2 reads FQGTGA. CDR3 amino acids: CASSLDRGSYNEQFF. The CDR3 coding sequence is TGTGCCAGCAGCTTGGACCGGGGCTCCTACAATGAGCAGTTCTTC.

This chain links TRBV2 with TRBJ1-2; 7 nucleotides agree with TRBD1. Germline lookup yields CDR1 SNHLY and CDR2 FYNNEI. The CDR3 is 15 residues long. Germline trimming cut 4 bases from V and 2 bases from J; bases unmatched to any gene: 7. The CDR3, as DNA: TGTGCCAGCAGTGTAAGCCGGGACAGCAACTATGGCTACACCTTC. Translated, it gives CASSVSRDSNYGYTF.

The chain employs TRBV7-3 and TRBJ2-5; the D gene is possibly TRBD2 (5 bases). V was pared by 1 base and J by 7 bases, with 22 bases between. The CDR3 has 17 amino acids. The germline V gene encodes CDR1 SGHTA and CDR2 FQGTGA. In DNA form, the CDR3 reads TGTGCCAGCAGCTTAAACCGGTTCGGACTGGCAGAGGGGACCCAGTACTTC. Its translation is CASSLNRFGLAEGTQYF.

J is TRBJ2-7 and V is TRBV6-5; maybe TRBD1 (6 bases). CDR1 is MNHEY and CDR2 is SVGAGI in the germline V gene. Trimming took off 6 bases at V and 2 bases at J, with 14 bases between the two ends. CDR3 size: 14 residues. CDR3 loop: CASSLQGTPYEQYF. CDR3 in DNA: TGTGCCAGCAGCTTACAGGGAACTCCCTACGAGCAGTACTTC.

V usage is TRBV19 and J usage is TRBJ1-1; no reliable D call. Per the germline V gene, CDR1 is LNHDA and CDR2 is SQIVND (reference sequence). The V end was cut by 9 bases, the J end by 0 bases, with 14 bases between. This CDR3 spans 14 amino acids. The CDR3 reads CASQEVPMNTEAFF. DNA of the CDR3: TGTGCCAGCCAGGAAGTCCCCATGAACACTGAAGCTTTCTTT.

In DNA, the CDR3 is TGCGCCAGCAGCTGGACCAGCGTGACCGACGAGCAGTACTTC. Amino acid sequence: CASSWTSVTDEQYF. The genes are TRBV5-1 and TRBJ2-7; D gene unclear. CDR1 and CDR2 (germline): SGHRS, YFSETQ. V shed 3 bases and J shed 5 bases, with 15 bases lying between them. This CDR3 spans 14 amino acids.

The chain carries TRBV29-1 and TRBJ2-1; 13 bases agree with TRBD2. The V and J ends lost 4 bases and 10 bases, in that order; junction bases with no gene match: 4. CDR1 SQVTM and CDR2 ANQGSEA come from the germline V gene. The CDR3 has 13 amino acids. Here the CDR3 reads CSVGTSGGGEQFF. The CDR3 DNA sequence: TGCAGCGTTGGGACTAGCGGGGGAGGAGAGCAGTTCTTC.

The chain uses TRBV9 and TRBJ1-5; no clear D. Per germline, CDR1 SGDLS and CDR2 YYNGEE. With 2 bases removed from V and 10 bases from J, the gap between germline ends came to 4 bases. The CDR3 is 10 residues long. The CDR3: CASSVVPQHF. The CDR3 bases are TGTGCCAGCAGCGTGGTTCCCCAGCATTTT.

The rearrangement joins TRBV5-1 to TRBJ2-1; no clear D. Trimming pared 4 bases from V and 10 bases from J, leaving 12 bases between. CDR3 size: 12 residues. CDR1 SGHRS and CDR2 YFSETQ come from the germline V gene. For the CDR3, the DNA is TGCGCCAGCAGCCAGGACGGCAGGGAGCAGTTCTTC. This translates into CASSQDGREQFF. The variable domain in full, with the rest retrieved from reference TRBV5-1 and TRBJ2-1, is KAGVTQTPRYLIKTRGQQVTLSCSPISGHRSVSWYQQTPGQGLQFLFEYFSETQRNKGNFPGRFSGRQFSNSRSEMNVSTLELGDSALYLCASSQDGREQFFGPGTRLTVL.

In nucleotides, the CDR3 is TGTGCCAGCTCACCGCGCGAGGGGGTGATCGAGCAGTACTTC. Translating gives CASSPREGVIEQYF. The rearrangement links TRBV18 to TRBJ2-7; D possibly corresponds to TRBD1 (6 bases). Germline CDR1 is KGHSH and CDR2 is LQKENI. CDR3 length: 14 residues. Trimming left V 3 bases short and J 6 bases short, with 15 bases between. The full variable domain, in which reference TRBV18 and TRBJ2-7 provide the parts outside the CDR3, is NAGVMQNPRHLVRRRGQEARLRCSPMKGHSHVYWYRQLPEEGLKFMVYLQKENIIDESGMPKERFSAEFPKEGPSILRIQQVVRGDSAAYFCASSPREGVIEQYFGPGTRLTVT.

The genes are TRBV5-1 and TRBJ2-3; D remains unclear. Germline CDR1 reads SGHRS; CDR2 reads YFSETQ. The CDR3 length is 14 residues. V lost 0 bases and J lost 2, with 7 bases in between. The DNA of the CDR3 is TGCGCCAGCAGCTTGGCGGCGTTCACAGATACGCAGTATTTT. Amino acid sequence: CASSLAAFTDTQYF.

This chain uses TRBV6-1 with TRBJ2-5, with D possibly TRBD2 on 5 matching bases. Germline V gene data show CDR1 as MNHNS and CDR2 as SASEGT. The ends were cut back, 3 bases at V and 2 bases at J, with 10 bases in the middle. The CDR3 loop spans 14 amino acids. In DNA form, the CDR3 reads TGTGCCAGCAGTGACCGGCGCGGGCAAGAGACCCAGTACTTC. This codes for CASSDRRGQETQYF.

The V and J genes are TRBV2 and TRBJ2-6, with 9 bases fitting TRBD1. J was trimmed by 0 bases and V by 8 bases; bases with no gene match: 11. The CDR3 runs to 18 residues. The V gene's germline CDR1 is SNHLY and CDR2 FYNNEI. The CDR3 here is CASSLTGTGYSGANVLTF. The CDR3 DNA reads as TGTGCCAGCTCCCTTACCGGGACAGGGTACTCTGGGGCCAACGTCCTGACTTTC.